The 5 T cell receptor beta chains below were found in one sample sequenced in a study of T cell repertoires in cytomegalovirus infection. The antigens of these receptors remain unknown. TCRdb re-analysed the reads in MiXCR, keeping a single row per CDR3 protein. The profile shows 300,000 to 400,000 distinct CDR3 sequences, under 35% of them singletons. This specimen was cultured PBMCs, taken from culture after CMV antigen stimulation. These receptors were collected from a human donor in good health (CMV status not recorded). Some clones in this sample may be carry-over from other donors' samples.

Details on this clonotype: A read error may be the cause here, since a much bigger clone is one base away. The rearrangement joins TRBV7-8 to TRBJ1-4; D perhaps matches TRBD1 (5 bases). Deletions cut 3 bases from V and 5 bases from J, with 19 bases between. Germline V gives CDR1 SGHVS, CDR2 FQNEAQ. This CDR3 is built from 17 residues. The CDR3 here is CASSLPGSWGPNEKLFF. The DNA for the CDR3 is TGTGCCAGCAGCTTGCCAGGTAGTTGGGGACCAAATGAAAAACTGTTTTTT.

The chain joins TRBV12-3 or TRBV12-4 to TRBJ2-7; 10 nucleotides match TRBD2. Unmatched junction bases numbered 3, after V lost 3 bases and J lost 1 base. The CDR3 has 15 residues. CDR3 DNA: TGTGCCAGCAGTTTGTCTAGCGGGAGATCCTACGAGCAGTACTTC. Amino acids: CASSLSSGRSYEQYF.

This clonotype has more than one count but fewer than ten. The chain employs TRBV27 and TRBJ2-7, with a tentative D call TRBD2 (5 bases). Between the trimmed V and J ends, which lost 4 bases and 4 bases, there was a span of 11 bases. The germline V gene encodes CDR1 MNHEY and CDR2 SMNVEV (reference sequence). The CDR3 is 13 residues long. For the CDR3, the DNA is TGTGCCAGCAGTTATACCAGCGGTTACGAGCAGTACTTC. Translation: CASSYTSGYEQYF.

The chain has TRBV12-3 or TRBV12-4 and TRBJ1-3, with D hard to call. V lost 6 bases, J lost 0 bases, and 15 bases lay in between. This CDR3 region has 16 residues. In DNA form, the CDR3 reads TGTGCCAGCAGCTCCTCGATAATCTACTCTGGAAACACCATATATTTT. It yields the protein CASSSSIIYSGNTIYF.

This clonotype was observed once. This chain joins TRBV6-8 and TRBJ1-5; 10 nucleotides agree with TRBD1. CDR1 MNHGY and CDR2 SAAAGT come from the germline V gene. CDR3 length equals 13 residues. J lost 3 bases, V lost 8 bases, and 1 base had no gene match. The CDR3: CASGTGDNQPQHF. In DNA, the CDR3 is TGTGCCAGCGGGACAGGGGACAATCAGCCCCAGCATTTT.